The entry below describes one T cell receptor (beta chain). Its antigen is still unknown. The use of a sample-barcoded 5' primer and a J-beta primer mix characterized a second PCR of about 7 to 12 cycles. MiXCR, applied by TCRdb to the 5' RACE reads, yields one record per CDR3 protein. The data show around 520,000 distinct CDR3 sequences, with over 25% seen just once and approximately 3.3% held by the top ten. At least 7 million PBMCs were isolated per sample. These data come from a study of blood T cells in healthy people across ages. Points from the study as a whole: The study lacked donor CMV status, which possibly confounded expanded clonotype changes.

V lost 4 bases and J lost 1; bases outside the gene matches: 3. CDR3 length equals 15 residues. The germline gives CDR1 SGHTA, CDR2 FQGNSA. The same data also went into a second study, on T cells of mothers and their children. Per that study: The people who donated were a few healthy Caucasian mothers and their six children.

This receptor was identified in a boy between 2 and 10 years old in good health. This rearrangement joins TRBV7-2 to TRBJ2-2; 7 nucleotides agree with TRBD1. Specimen: blood. This CDR3 reads CASSSNRGNTGELFF. The DNA for the CDR3 is TGTGCCAGCAGCTCAAACAGGGGGAACACCGGGGAGCTGTTTTTT.